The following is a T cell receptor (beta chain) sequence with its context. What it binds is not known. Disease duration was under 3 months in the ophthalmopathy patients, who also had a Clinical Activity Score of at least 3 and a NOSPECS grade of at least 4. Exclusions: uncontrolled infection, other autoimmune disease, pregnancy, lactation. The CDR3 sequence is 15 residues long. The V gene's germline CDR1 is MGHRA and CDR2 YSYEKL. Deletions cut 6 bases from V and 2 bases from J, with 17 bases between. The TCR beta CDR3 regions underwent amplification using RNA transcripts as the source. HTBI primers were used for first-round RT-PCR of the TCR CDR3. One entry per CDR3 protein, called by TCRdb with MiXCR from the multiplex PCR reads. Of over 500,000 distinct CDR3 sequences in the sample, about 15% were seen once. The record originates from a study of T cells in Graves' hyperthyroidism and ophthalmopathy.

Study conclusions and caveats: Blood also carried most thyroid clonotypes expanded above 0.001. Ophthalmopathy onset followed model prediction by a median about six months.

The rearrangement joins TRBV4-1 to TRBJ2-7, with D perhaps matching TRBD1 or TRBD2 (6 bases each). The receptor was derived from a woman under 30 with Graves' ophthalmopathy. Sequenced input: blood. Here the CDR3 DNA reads TGCGCCAGCAGTGAAGGGGGGCAGGCTACCTACGAGCAGTACTTC. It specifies CASSEGGQATYEQYF.